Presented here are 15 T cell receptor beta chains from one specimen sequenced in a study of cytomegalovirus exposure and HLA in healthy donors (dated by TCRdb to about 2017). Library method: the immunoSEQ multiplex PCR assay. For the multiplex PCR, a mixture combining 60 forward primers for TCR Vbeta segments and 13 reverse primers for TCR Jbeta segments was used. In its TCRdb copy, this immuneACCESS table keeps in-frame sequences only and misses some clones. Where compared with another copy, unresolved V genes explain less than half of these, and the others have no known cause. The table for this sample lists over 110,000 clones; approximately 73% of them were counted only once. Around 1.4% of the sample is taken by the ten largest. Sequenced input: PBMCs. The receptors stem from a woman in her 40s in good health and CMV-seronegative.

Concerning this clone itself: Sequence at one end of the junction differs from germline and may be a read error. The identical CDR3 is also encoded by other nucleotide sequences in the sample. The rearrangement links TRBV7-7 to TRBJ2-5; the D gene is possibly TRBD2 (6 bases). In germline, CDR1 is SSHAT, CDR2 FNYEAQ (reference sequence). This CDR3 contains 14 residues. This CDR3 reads CASSPRTNQETQYF. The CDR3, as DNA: TGTGCTAGCAGTCCCAGGACTAACCAAGAGACTCAGTACTTC.

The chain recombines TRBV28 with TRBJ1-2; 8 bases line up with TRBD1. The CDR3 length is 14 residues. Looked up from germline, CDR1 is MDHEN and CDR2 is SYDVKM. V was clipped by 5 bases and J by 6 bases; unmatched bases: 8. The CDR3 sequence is CASSPDRARDGYTF. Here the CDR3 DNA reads TGTGCCAGCAGTCCGGACAGGGCAAGAGATGGCTACACCTTC.

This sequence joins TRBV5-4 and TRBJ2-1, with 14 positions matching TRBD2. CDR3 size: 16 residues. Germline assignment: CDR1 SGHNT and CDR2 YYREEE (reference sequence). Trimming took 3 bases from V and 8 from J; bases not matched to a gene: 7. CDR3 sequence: CASSSVTSGGAYEQFF. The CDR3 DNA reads TGTGCCAGCAGCTCAGTGACTAGCGGGGGGGCGTATGAGCAGTTCTTC.

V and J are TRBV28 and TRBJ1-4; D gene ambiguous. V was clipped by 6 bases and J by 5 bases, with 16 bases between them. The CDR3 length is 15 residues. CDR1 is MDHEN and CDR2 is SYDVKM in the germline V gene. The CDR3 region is CASSSGRGSNEKLFF. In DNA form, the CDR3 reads TGTGCCAGCAGCTCGGGGAGAGGGTCGAATGAAAAACTGTTTTTT.

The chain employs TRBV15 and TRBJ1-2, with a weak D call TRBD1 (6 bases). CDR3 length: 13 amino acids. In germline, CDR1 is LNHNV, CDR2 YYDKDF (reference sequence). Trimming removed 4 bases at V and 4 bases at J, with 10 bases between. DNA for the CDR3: TGTGCCACCAGCATAGGGGGGGGCTATGGCTACACCTTC. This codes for CATSIGGGYGYTF. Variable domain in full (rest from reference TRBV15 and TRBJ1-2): DAMVIQNPRYQVTQFGKPVTLSCSQTLNHNVMYWYQQKSSQAPKLLFHYYDKDFNNEADTPDNFQSRRPNTSFCFLDIRSPGLGDTAMYLCATSIGGGYGYTFGSGTRLTVV.

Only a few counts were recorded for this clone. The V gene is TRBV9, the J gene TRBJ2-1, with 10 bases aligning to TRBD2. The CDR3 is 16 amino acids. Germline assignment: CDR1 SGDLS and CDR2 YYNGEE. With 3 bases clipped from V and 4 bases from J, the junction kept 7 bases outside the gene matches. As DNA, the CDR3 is TGTGCCAGCAGCGCGGGGATTAGCGGGGGGTACAATGAGCAGTTCTTC. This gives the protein CASSAGISGGYNEQFF.

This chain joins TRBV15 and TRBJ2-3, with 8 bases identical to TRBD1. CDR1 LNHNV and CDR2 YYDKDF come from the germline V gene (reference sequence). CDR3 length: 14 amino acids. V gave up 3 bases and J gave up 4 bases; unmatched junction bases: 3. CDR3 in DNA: TGTGCCACCAGCAGGGACAGGGCGTCAGATACGCAGTATTTT. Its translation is CATSRDRASDTQYF.

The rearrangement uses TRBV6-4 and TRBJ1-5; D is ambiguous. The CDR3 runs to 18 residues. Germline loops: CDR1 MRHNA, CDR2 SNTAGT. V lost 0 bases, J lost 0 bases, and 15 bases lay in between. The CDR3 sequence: CASSDSLQAPSSNQPQHF. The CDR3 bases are TGTGCCAGCAGTGACTCGCTTCAGGCTCCCTCTAGCAATCAGCCCCAGCATTTT.

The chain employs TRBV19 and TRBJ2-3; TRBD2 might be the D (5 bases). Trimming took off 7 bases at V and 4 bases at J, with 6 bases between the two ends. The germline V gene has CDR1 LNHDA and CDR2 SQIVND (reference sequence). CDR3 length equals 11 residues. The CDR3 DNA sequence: TGTGCCAGTAAGGAGGCAGATACGCAGTATTTT. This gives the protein CASKEADTQYF.

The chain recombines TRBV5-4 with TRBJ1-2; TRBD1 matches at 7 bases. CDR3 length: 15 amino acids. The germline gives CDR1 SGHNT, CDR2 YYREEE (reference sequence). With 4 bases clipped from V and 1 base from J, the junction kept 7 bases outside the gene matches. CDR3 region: CASSAKGGYNYGYTF. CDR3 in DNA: TGTGCCAGCAGCGCCAAAGGGGGCTATAACTATGGCTACACCTTC.

DNA for the CDR3: TGCGCCAGCAGCTTGGACAGGACTATCACCGGGGAGCTGTTTTTT. The encoded protein is CASSLDRTITGELFF. The chain carries TRBV5-1 and TRBJ2-2, with D maybe TRBD2 (6 bases). Trimming removed 0 bases from V and 4 bases from J, with 10 bases in between. The CDR3 covers 15 residues. Germline CDR1 is SGHRS and CDR2 is YFSETQ.

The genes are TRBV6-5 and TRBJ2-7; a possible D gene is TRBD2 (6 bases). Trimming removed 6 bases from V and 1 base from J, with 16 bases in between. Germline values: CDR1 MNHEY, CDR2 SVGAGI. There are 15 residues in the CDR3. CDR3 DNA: TGTGCCAGCAGCCCGACAGTCGGGAGATCCTACGAGCAGTACTTC. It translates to CASSPTVGRSYEQYF.

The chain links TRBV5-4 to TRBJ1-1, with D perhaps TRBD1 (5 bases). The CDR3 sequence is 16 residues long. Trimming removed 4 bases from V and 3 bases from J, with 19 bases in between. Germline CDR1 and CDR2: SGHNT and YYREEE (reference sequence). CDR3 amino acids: CASSPPSVRADTEAFF. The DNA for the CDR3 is TGTGCCAGCAGCCCCCCGAGTGTCAGGGCGGACACTGAAGCTTTCTTT.

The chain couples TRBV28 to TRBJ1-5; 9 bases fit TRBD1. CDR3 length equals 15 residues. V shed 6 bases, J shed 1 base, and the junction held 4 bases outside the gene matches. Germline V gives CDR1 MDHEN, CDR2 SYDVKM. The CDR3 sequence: CASSLTGGSNQPQHF. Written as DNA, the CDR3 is TGTGCCAGCAGCCTGACAGGGGGAAGCAATCAGCCCCAGCATTTT.

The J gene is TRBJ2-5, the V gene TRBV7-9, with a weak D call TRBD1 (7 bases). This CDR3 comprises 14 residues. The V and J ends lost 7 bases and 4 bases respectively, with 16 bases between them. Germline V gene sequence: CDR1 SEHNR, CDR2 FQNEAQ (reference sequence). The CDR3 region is CASISEGQRETQYF. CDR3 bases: TGTGCCAGCATCTCGGAGGGACAGAGAGAGACCCAGTACTTC.